These 13 T cell receptor beta chains came from one sample sequenced in a study of blood T cell repertoires in COVID-19. The method was immunoSEQ multiplex PCR; TCRdb's version includes in-frame clones alone and lacks a portion of them. The top ten clones hold roughly 3.1% of a sample with more than 400,000 clones, approximately 83% of them seen once. Sequencing input: peripheral blood. The receptors originated from a human donor in a cohort sampled during active COVID-19.

V and J are TRBV5-1 and TRBJ1-2; tentative D call: TRBD1 (6 bases). V was shortened by 2 bases and J by 7 bases, with 27 bases between the two germline ends. The CDR3 totals 18 residues. Germline lookup yields CDR1 SGHRS and CDR2 YFSETQ. DNA for the CDR3: TGCGCCAGCAGCTTACAGACCTTTACGACGACAGGATCGGGTGGCTACACCTTC. It yields the protein CASSLQTFTTTGSGGYTF.

This chain links TRBV7-8 with TRBJ2-1, with TRBD2 matching 12 bases. The CDR3 is made up of 15 amino acids. From germline, CDR1 is SGHVS and CDR2 FQNEAQ. The V gene end was trimmed by 1 base and the J gene end by 10 bases; junction bases not matched to a gene: 5. The CDR3 DNA follows: TGTGCCAGCAGCTTAGAGAGACTAGCGGGAGAAGAGCAGTTCTTC. Translation gives CASSLERLAGEEQFF.

The chain couples TRBV24-1 to TRBJ1-5; maybe TRBD1 (6 bases). Trimming shortened V by 1 base and J by 13 bases, and 16 bases separated the two germline ends. This CDR3 comprises 14 residues. Germline V gene lookup returns CDR1 KGHDR and CDR2 SFDVKD. The CDR3 bases are TGTGCCACCAGTGATTTAACGGACAGCGCCCCTCAGCATTTT. Translating it yields CATSDLTDSAPQHF.

This chain links TRBV10-3 with TRBJ2-1; weak D call: TRBD1 (5 bases). The CDR3 consists of 16 residues. Germline assignment: CDR1 ENHRY and CDR2 SYGVKD. Trimming took off 10 bases at V and 4 bases at J, with 23 bases between the two ends. This CDR3 reads CATFAGAQVIYNEQFF. The CDR3 DNA reads TGTGCCACTTTTGCTGGGGCCCAGGTTATATACAATGAGCAGTTCTTC.

This chain uses TRBV27 with TRBJ2-6; D possibly corresponds to TRBD2 (6 bases). CDR3 size: 17 residues. Germline CDR1 is MNHEY and CDR2 is SMNVEV (reference sequence). Trimming removed 4 bases at V and 0 bases at J, with 13 bases between. The CDR3 region has the DNA TGTGCCAGCAGTTCCGGGACTGGATTCTCTGGGGCCAACGTCCTGACTTTC. Translating it yields CASSSGTGFSGANVLTF.

The chain is built from TRBV7-2 and TRBJ1-3; D is perhaps TRBD1 (5 bases). The V gene lost 1 base and the J gene lost 7 bases, with 11 bases spanning the gap. The CDR3 extends over 14 amino acids. Germline V gives CDR1 SGHTA, CDR2 FQGNSA. DNA for the CDR3: TGTGCCAGCAGCTTAGGGGCAGGGTGGAACACCATATATTTT. Amino acid sequence: CASSLGAGWNTIYF.

This clone occurred once. The chain has TRBV6-5 and TRBJ1-1; a possible D gene is TRBD1 (6 bases). Trimming removed 7 bases from V and 0 bases from J, with 9 bases in between. The CDR3 is 13 amino acids. Germline lookup yields CDR1 MNHEY and CDR2 SVGAGI. The CDR3 here is CASIHRVNTEAFF. CDR3 nucleotide sequence: TGTGCCAGCATTCACAGGGTGAACACTGAAGCTTTCTTT.

This clone was seen more than once but under ten times. This chain connects TRBV3-1 (or the pseudogene TRBV3-2) to TRBJ2-7; 7 bases align to TRBD1. V lost 3 bases and J lost 3; bases outside the gene matches: 8. The germline V gene encodes CDR1 LGHDT and CDR2 YNNKEL (reference sequence). The CDR3 spans 15 residues. The DNA for the CDR3 is TGTGCCAGCAGCCATCGGGACAGCCGATACTACGAGCAGTACTTC. This codes for CASSHRDSRYYEQYF.

The CDR3 reads CASCSMGGGSVNIQYF. The CDR3 nucleotides are TGTGCCTCCTGTTCTATGGGGGGCGGGAGTGTAAACATTCAGTACTTC. The gene calls are TRBV10-3 and TRBJ2-4, with D possibly matching TRBD2 (7 bases). With 11 bases removed from V and 6 bases from J, the gap between germline ends came to 26 bases. The length of the CDR3 is 16 residues. Germline CDR1 and CDR2: ENHRY and SYGVKD.

This rearrangement joins TRBV4-2 to TRBJ2-1; the match to TRBD2 covers 13 bases. Per germline, CDR1 LGHNA and CDR2 YNFKEQ. The ends lost 3 bases at V and 5 bases at J; junction bases unmatched: 7. The CDR3 has 17 residues. CDR3 sequence reads: CASSHPLLAGGHNEQFF. CDR3 DNA sequence: TGTGCCAGCAGCCACCCTTTACTAGCGGGAGGGCACAATGAGCAGTTCTTC.

The J gene is TRBJ2-2, the V gene TRBV24-1, with D unclear. The CDR3 has 14 residues. Deletions cut 6 bases from V and 2 bases from J, with 9 bases between. Per the germline V gene, CDR1 is KGHDR and CDR2 is SFDVKD. The CDR3 nucleotides are TGTGCCACCAGTTCCGGGTACAACACCGGGGAGCTGTTTTTT. Protein sequence: CATSSGYNTGELFF.

This clone was seen a single time. The CDR3 here is CASSRDHEQYF. In DNA form, the CDR3 reads TGTGCCAGCAGCCGCGATCACGAGCAGTACTTC. The chain links TRBV6-5 to TRBJ2-7; D remains ambiguous. Trimming left V 6 bases short and J 5 bases short, with 8 bases between. Germline values: CDR1 MNHEY, CDR2 SVGAGI. This CDR3 is 11 amino acids long.

This chain uses TRBV30 with TRBJ1-6; 9 nucleotides agree with TRBD1. CDR3 length equals 16 residues. After removal of 4 bases from V and 7 bases from J, the junction contained 11 bases not matched to a gene. Germline-derived CDR1 and CDR2 are GTSNPN and SVGIG (reference sequence). The CDR3 protein is CAWINRGRVQNSPLHF. CDR3 nucleotide sequence: TGTGCCTGGATCAACAGGGGGCGAGTACAAAATTCACCCCTCCACTTT.